This TCR beta chain was identified during a study of T cells in localized non-small cell lung cancer. Study results and caveats: Greater blood T cell density accompanied longer overall survival. Without multi-region sequencing, intratumor heterogeneity could not be excluded.

Clones were read by immunoSEQ multiplex PCR, and TCRdb kept only the in-frame ones, dropping some. The repertoire has tens of thousands of clones, 70% to 90% of them found once; the top ten carry less than 5.5%. With 3 bases clipped from V and 2 bases from J, the junction kept 9 bases outside the gene matches. CDR1 SGHNT and CDR2 YYREEE come from the germline V gene (reference sequence). The CDR3 loop spans 18 amino acids. To note about this clone: Its antigen is as yet unknown.

The specimen comprised peripheral blood, sampled before any cancer treatment. The clonotype comes from a male donor aged 60 or over with stage III lung adenocarcinoma. The chain is built from TRBV5-4 and TRBJ2-2, with 11 bases that match TRBD2. In DNA, the CDR3 is TGTGCCAGCAGCTCTTCACGCGGGACTAGCGGTAACACCGGGGAGCTGTTTTTT. Translating it yields CASSSSRGTSGNTGELFF.